This T cell receptor beta chain was captured in a study of Ad26.COV2.S vaccination and SARS-CoV-2 variants. On the study more broadly: Administration of Ad26.COV2.S was intramuscular, either once or twice 56 days apart. Study outcomes and limitations: The breadth of spike-specific CD8+ and CD4+ T cell responses after vaccination was reportedly substantial.

As to this clone: Its antigen remains unknown.

The germline V gene has CDR1 SEHNR and CDR2 FQNEAQ (reference sequence). After removal of 6 bases from V and 3 bases from J, the junction contained 8 bases not matched to a gene. This CDR3 spans 15 amino acids. Sequencing used immunoSEQ multiplex PCR; TCRdb keeps in-frame clones, though not all of them. The data show roughly 700,000 clones, around 89% seen once. Indicated treatment: approximately 18 received Ad26.COV2.S at low or high dose, single or two shots; about 5 received placebo; per-sample allocation not given. Samples came from day 63 after the first vaccine or placebo injection. In Boston, the donor was an adult between 18-55 years of age.

Sample: peripheral blood, taken in a trial of Ad26.COV2.S vaccine versus placebo. The rearrangement links TRBV7-9 to TRBJ1-2; 9 nucleotides agree with TRBD1. The sequence was collected from a person between 18 and 65 years old who received the Ad26.COV2.S COVID-19 vaccine or a placebo. The CDR3 DNA reads as TGTGCCAGCAGAAATCCAGACAGGGGGGACTATGGCTACACCTTC. Translated, it gives CASRNPDRGDYGYTF.